The table lists the clone carrying this TCR beta chain with many counts. The antigen is unknown. RNA transcripts yielded amplified TCR beta CDR3 regions. Initially, a first-round RT-PCR of the TCR CDR3 employed the HTBI primer set. TCRdb used MiXCR to reprocess the multiplex PCR reads, holding one entry per CDR3 protein. This sample has 500,000 to 600,000 distinct CDR3 sequences, with around 46% found just once. This entry is derived from a study of T cells in Graves' hyperthyroidism and ophthalmopathy. Germline CDR1 is SGHVS and CDR2 is FQNEAQ. V lost 1 base and J lost 12, with 19 bases in between. CDR3 length equals 15 residues. Study-wide results and limits: Most clonotypes expanded in the thyroid (above 0.001) were also present in blood. By a 13 V-J model, ophthalmopathy was set apart from stable hyperthyroidism.

Diagnoses used clinical symptoms, serum thyroxine and TRAb, thyroid ultrasound and orbital computed tomography. J is TRBJ2-1 and V is TRBV7-8; weak D call: TRBD1 (6 bases). The sequencing sample was made of peripheral blood or thyroid tissue (not recorded which). The TCR comes from an adult woman with Graves' disease, either hyperthyroidism or ophthalmopathy (not recorded which). Here the CDR3 reads CASSLEGLGHRVQFF. CDR3 nucleotides: TGTGCCAGCAGCTTAGAGGGCCTTGGGCACAGGGTGCAGTTCTTC.